The subject of this entry is one T cell receptor (beta chain). What it binds is not known. The sample comes from a study of brain metastases from non-small cell lung cancer. Study observations and caveats: Expanded T-cell clones appeared in about 70% of brain metastases over primaries. Brain metastases shared most TCR repertoire with primaries, with sparse T cells. Fewer infiltrating T cells were found in brain metastases than primaries.

This table comes from immunoSEQ multiplex PCR, and its TCRdb copy is limited to in-frame clones, with some not included. The sample includes approximately 2,700 clones, over 80% of them seen just once. Sequenced sample: primary lung tumor tissue. This sequence was found in a donor at least 40 years old with non-small cell lung cancer.

The CDR3 protein is CASSYLLGYEQYF. The CDR3 nucleotides read TGTGCCAGCAGTTATCTGTTAGGCTACGAGCAGTACTTC. The chain uses TRBV6-5 and TRBJ2-7, with D unresolved. CDR1 and CDR2 (germline): MNHEY, SVGAGI. The CDR3 is 13 amino acids. The ends were cut back, 3 bases at V and 3 bases at J, with 9 bases in the middle.